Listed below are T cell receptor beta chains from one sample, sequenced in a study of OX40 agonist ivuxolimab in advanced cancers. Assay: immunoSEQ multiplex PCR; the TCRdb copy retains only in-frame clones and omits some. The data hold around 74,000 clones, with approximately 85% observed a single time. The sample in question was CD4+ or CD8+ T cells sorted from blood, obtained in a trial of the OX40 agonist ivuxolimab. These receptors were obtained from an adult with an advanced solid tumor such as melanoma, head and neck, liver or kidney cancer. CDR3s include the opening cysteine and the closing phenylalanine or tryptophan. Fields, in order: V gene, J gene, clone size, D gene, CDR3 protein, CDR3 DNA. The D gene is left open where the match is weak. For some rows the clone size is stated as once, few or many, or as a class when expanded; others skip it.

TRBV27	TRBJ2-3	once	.	CASSSRNTQYF	TGTGCCAGCAGTTCCAGGAATACGCAGTATTTT
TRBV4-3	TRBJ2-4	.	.	CASSQDRLDYIQYF	TGCGCCAGCAGCCAAGATCGGCTAGATTACATTCAGTACTTC
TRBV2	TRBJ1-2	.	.	CAREGYTF	TGTGCCCGTGAGGGCTACACCTTC
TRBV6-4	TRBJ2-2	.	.	CASSVRGESTGELFF	TGTGCCAGCAGTGTCCGAGGGGAGAGCACCGGGGAGCTGTTTTTT
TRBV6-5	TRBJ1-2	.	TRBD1	CASSYSRQGYGYTF	TGTGCCAGCAGTTACTCGAGACAGGGTTATGGCTACACCTTC
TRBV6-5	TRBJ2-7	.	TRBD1	CASRSGGKLSYEQYF	TGTGCCAGCAGGTCAGGGGGAAAATTGTCCTACGAGCAGTACTTC
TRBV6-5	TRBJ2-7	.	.	CASSYRGTRQYEQYF	TGTGCCAGCAGTTACCGGGGGACCCGGCAGTATGAGCAGTACTTC
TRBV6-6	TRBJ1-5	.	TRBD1	CASSFDRGGQPQHF	TGTGCCAGCAGCTTTGACAGGGGAGGACAGCCCCAGCATTTT
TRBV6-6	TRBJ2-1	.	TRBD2	CASTSGGSSYNEQFF	TGTGCCAGTACTAGCGGGGGGAGCTCCTACAATGAGCAGTTCTTC
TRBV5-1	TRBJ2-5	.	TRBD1	CASSSDRGTKTQYF	TGCGCCAGCAGCTCGGACAGGGGGACGAAGACCCAGTACTTC
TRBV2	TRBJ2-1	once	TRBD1	CASRLGQGVYNEQFF	TGTGCCAGCAGACTGGGACAGGGTGTTTACAATGAGCAGTTCTTC
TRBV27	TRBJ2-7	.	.	CASRPGTTSYEQYF	TGTGCCAGCAGACCAGGGACGACATCCTACGAGCAGTACTTC
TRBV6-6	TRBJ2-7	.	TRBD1	CATKSGTGPSGEQYF	TGTGCCACAAAATCAGGGACAGGCCCCTCCGGCGAGCAGTACTTC
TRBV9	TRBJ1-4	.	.	CASSVAGDEKLFF	TGTGCCAGCAGCGTAGCGGGGGATGAAAAACTGTTTTTT
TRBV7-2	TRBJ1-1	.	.	CASSFRGLMNTEAFF	TGTGCCAGCAGCTTCAGGGGACTAATGAACACTGAAGCTTTCTTT
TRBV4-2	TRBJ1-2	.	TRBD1	CASSQDGTGSYGYTF	TGTGCCAGCAGCCAAGATGGGACAGGGTCCTATGGCTACACCTTC
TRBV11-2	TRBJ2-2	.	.	CASSRGTLNTGELFF	TGTGCCAGCAGCCGCGGGACTCTGAACACCGGGGAGCTGTTTTTT
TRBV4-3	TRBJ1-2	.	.	CASSQTGQDTYGYTF	TGCGCCAGCAGCCAAACGGGGCAGGACACTTATGGCTACACCTTC
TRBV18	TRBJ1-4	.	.	CASSPQRAAEKLFF	TGTGCCAGCTCACCACAAAGGGCCGCTGAAAAACTGTTTTTT
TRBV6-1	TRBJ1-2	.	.	CASSEVAGVYGYTF	TGTGCCAGCAGTGAAGTAGCTGGGGTCTATGGCTACACCTTC